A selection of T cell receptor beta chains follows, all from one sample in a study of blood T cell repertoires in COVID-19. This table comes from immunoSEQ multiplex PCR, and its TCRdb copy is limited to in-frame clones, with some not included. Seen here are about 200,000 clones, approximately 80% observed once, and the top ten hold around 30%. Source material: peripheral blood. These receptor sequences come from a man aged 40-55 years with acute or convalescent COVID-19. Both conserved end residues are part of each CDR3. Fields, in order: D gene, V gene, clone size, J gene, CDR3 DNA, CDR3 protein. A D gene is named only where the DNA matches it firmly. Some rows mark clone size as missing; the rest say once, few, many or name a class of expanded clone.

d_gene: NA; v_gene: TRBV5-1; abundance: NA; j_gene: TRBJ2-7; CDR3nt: TGCGCCAGCAGCTTGGCGGGGGAGGACTACGAGCAGTACTTC; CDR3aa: CASSLAGEDYEQYF
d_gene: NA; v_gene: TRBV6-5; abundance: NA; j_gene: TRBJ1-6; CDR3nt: TGTGCCAGCACCCCAAGGAGTGGGGGAGGTTCACCCCTCCACTTT; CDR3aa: CASTPRSGGGSPLHF
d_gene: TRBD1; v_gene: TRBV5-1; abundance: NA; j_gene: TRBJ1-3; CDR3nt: TGCGCCAGCAGCTTGGGACAGGGGAGGAACACCATATATTTT; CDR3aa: CASSLGQGRNTIYF
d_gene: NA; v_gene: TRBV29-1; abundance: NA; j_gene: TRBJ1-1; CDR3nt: TGCGGCGCAGACAGCGGGAGTGGAAGCACTGAAGCTTTCTTT; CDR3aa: CGADSGSGSTEAFF
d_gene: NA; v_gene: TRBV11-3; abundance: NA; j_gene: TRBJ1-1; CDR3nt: TGTGCCAGCAGCTTAAGAGTCACTGAAGCTTTCTTT; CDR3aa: CASSLRVTEAFF
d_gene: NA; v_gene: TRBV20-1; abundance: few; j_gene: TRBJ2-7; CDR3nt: TGCAGTGCCCCTATTTCCCACGAGCAGTACTTC; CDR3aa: CSAPISHEQYF
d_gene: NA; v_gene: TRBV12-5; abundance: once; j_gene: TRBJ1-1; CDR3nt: TGTGCTAGTGGTTCAGGAGGAGGCACTGAAGCTTTCTTT; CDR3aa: CASGSGGGTEAFF
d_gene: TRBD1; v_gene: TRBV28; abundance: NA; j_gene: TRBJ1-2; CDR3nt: TGTGCCAGCAGTTTAATCAGGGGGAGCGGCGGCTACACCTTC; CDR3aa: CASSLIRGSGGYTF
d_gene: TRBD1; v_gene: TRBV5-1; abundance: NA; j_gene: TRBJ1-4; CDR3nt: TGCGCCAGCAGCCCGGGACAGGGATTTGAAAAACTGTTTTTT; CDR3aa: CASSPGQGFEKLFF
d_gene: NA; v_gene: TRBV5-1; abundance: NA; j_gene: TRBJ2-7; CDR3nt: TGCGCCAGCAGCCCGGGACGGGGGGCCGAGCAGTACTTC; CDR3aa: CASSPGRGAEQYF
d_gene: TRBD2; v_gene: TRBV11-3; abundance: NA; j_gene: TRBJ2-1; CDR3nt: TGTGCCAGCAGCTTAGGTCTAGCGGGTGCCGAGCAGTTCTTC; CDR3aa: CASSLGLAGAEQFF
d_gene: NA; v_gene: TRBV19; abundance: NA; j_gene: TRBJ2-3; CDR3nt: TGTGCCAGTAGTATCGTTGTTAGCACAGATACGCAGTATTTT; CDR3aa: CASSIVVSTDTQYF
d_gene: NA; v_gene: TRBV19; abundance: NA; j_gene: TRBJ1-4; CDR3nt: TGTGCCAGTAGTATTGGAGCGACCTCTGAAAAACTGTTTTTT; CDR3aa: CASSIGATSEKLFF
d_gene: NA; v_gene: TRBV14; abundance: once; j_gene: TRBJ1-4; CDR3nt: TGTGCCAGCAGCCAGGATTACCAGGGCAATGAAAAACTGTTTTTT; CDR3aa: CASSQDYQGNEKLFF
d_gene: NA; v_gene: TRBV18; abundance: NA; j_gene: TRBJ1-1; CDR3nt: TGTGCCAGCTCACCAGAGAAGGGGCGCCGCACTGAAGCTTTCTTT; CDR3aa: CASSPEKGRRTEAFF
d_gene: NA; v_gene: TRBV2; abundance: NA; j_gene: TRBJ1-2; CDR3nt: TGTGCCAGCAGTGTTGAGGGGGTAGTATATGGCTACACCTTC; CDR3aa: CASSVEGVVYGYTF
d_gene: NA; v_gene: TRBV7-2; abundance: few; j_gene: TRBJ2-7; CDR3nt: TGTGCCAGCAGCTTAGGTCCGGTGAGCTCCTACGAGCAGTACTTC; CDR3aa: CASSLGPVSSYEQYF
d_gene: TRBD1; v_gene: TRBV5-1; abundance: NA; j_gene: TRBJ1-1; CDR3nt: TGCGCCAGCAGCGCCGGGACAGGAAACACTGAAGCTTTCTTT; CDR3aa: CASSAGTGNTEAFF
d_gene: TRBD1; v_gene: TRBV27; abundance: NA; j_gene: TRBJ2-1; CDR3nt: TGTGCCAGCAGCCCAACCGGGACAGGGGGTGTGTATGAGCAGTTCTTC; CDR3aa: CASSPTGTGGVYEQFF
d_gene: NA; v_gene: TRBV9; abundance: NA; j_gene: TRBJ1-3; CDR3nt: TGTGCCAGCAGCGTAGCCCTGACTGCAAGCTCTGGAAACACCATATATTTT; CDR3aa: CASSVALTASSGNTIYF
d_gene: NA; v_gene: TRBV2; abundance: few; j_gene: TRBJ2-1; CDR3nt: TGTGCCAGCAGTGAATCATTGGCAGTAAACAATGAGCAGTTCTTC; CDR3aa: CASSESLAVNNEQFF
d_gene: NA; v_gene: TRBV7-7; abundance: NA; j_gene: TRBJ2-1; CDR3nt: TGTGCCAGCAGCCCCCTAAGACCGGGGGTGGGAGGTGAGCAGTTCTTC; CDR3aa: CASSPLRPGVGGEQFF
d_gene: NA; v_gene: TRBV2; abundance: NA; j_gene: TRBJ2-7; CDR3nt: TGTGCCAGCAGTGCCGGGTCGCTTTCCTACGAGCAGTACTTC; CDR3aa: CASSAGSLSYEQYF
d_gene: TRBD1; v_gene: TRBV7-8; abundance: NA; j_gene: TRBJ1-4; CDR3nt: TGTGCCAGCAGCCTCAACAGGGGTGGTGAAAAACTGTTTTTT; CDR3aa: CASSLNRGGEKLFF
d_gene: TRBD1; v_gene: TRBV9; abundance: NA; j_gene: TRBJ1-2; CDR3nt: TGTGCCAGCAGCGTACTTGGGACAGCTTCTAACTATGGCTACACCTTC; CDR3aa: CASSVLGTASNYGYTF
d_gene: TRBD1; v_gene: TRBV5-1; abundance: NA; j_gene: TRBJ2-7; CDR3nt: TGCGCCAGCAGCTTGGGGGACAGGGCTGTGAACGAGCAGTACTTC; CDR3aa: CASSLGDRAVNEQYF
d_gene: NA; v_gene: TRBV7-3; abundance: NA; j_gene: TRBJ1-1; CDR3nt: TGTGCCAGCAGCTCACAGGGACCTATGAACACTGAAGCTTTCTTT; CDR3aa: CASSSQGPMNTEAFF
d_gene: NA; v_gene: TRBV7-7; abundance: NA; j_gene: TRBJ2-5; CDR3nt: TGTGCCAGCAGCCCCACCGGGACAACCCAGGAGACCCAGTACTTC; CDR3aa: CASSPTGTTQETQYF
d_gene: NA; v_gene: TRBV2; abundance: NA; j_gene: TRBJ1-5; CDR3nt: TGTGCCAGCAGACGAACAGATTACGGTCAGCCCCAGCATTTT; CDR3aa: CASRRTDYGQPQHF
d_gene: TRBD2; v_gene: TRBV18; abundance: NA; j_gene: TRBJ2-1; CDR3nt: TGTGCCAGCTCCCCTAGAGCGGGAGAGGGAAATGAGCAGTTCTTC; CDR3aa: CASSPRAGEGNEQFF
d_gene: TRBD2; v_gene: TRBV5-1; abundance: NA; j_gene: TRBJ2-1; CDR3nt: TGCGCCAGCAGCTTGGTTGCGGGAGGTGGTAATGAGCAGTTCTTC; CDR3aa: CASSLVAGGGNEQFF
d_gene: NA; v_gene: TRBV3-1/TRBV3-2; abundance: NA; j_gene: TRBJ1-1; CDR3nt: TGTGCCAGCAGCCACGTATGGAACACTGAAGCTTTCTTT; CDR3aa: CASSHVWNTEAFF
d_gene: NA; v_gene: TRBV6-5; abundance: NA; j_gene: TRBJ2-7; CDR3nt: TGTGCCAGCAGTTATGCGCAGGGCTACGAGCAGTACTTC; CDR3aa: CASSYAQGYEQYF
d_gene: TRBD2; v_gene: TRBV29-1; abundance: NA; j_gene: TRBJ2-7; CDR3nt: TGCAGCGCCGCGGAGACTAGCGGGAGGGGAGAGCAGTACTTC; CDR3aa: CSAAETSGRGEQYF
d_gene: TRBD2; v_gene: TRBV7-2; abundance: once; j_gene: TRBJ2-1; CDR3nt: TGTGCCAGCAGCTCGAGCGGCGGGGGGAGGTTTCAGTTCTTC; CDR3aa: CASSSSGGGRFQFF
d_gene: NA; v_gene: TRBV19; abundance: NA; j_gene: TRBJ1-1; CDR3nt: TGTGCCAGTAGTACCGGAAGGACAGACGCTTTCTTT; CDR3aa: CASSTGRTDAFF
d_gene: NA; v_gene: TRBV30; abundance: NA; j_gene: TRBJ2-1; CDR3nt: TGTGCCTGGAGTCGAGACAGGGAGGATGAGCAGTTCTTC; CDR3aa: CAWSRDREDEQFF
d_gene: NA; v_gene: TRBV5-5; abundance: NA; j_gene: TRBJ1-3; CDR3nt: TGTGCCAGCAGCCTCCTCTTCGGAAACACCATATATTTT; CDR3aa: CASSLLFGNTIYF
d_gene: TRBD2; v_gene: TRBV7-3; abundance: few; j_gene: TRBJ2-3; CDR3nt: TGTGCCAGCAGCTTACTTAGCGGGGGTAGCACAGATACGCAGTATTTT; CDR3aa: CASSLLSGGSTDTQYF
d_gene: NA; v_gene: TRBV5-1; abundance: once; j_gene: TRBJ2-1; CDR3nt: TGCGCCAGCAGCCCGTCCGGGGGCGGGGGATACAATGAGCAGTTCTTC; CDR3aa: CASSPSGGGGYNEQFF